This record looks at one T cell receptor (beta chain) sequence and its context. This record comes from a study of blood T cell repertoires in COVID-19. This CDR3 comprises 15 residues. V lost 2 bases to trimming and J lost 7 bases, with 12 bases between them. Germline assignment: CDR1 LGHDT and CDR2 YNNKEL (reference sequence). Per the authors' pipeline: The authors estimated nucleated cell counts from reference gene primer amplification. Some clones are missing from TCRdb's copy, which holds only in-frame ones; the method was immunoSEQ multiplex PCR. Clone size and the V and J calls come from that table; the DNA yielded D and trimming. The sample gives about 190,000 clones, around 91% of which show up once; 0.55% to 0.8% is in the top ten.

The sequence came from a man between 50 and 59 years old with acute or convalescent COVID-19. The V gene is TRBV3-1 (or the pseudogene TRBV3-2), the J gene TRBJ1-6; D unresolved. The sequenced sample consisted of peripheral blood. CDR3 protein: CASSQSAGINSPLHF. DNA of the CDR3: TGTGCCAGCAGCCAATCCGCCGGGATAAATTCACCCCTCCACTTT.